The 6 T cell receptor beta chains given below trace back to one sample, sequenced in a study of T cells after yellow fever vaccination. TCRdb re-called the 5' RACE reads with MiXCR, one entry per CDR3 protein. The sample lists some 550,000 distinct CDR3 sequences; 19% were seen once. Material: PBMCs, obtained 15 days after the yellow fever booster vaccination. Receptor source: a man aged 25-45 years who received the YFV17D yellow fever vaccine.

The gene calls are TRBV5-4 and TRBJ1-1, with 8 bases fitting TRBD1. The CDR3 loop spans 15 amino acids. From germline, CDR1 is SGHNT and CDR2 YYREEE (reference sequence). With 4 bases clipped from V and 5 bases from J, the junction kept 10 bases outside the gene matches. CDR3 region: CASSVGAGGLTEAFF. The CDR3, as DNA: TGTGCCAGCAGCGTTGGCGCAGGGGGCTTGACTGAAGCTTTCTTT.

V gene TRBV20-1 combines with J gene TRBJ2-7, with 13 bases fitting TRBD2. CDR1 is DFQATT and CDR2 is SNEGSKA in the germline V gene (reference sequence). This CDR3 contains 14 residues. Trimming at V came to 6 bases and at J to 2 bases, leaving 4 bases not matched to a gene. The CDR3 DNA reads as TGCAGTGCAATACTAGCGGGAGGGCCCTACGAGCAGTACTTC. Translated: CSAILAGGPYEQYF.

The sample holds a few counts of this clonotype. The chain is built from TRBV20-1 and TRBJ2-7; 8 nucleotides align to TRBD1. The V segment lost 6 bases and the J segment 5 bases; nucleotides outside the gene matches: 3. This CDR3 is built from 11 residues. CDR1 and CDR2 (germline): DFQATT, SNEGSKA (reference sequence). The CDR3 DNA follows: TGCAGTGCCGCGACAGGGGACGAGCAGTACTTC. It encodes CSAATGDEQYF.

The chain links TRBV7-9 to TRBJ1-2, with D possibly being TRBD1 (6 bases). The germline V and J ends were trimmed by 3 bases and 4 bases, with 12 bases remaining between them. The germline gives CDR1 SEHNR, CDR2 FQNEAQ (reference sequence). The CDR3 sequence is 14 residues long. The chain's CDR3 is CASSFGGAGYGYTF. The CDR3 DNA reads TGTGCCAGCAGCTTTGGGGGGGCCGGCTATGGCTACACCTTC. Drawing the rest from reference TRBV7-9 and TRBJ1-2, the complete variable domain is DTGVSQNPRHKITKRGQNVTFRCDPISEHNRLYWYRQTLGQGPEFLTYFQNEAQLEKSRLLSDRFSAERPKGSFSTLEIQRTEQGDSAMYLCASSFGGAGYGYTFGSGTRLTVV.

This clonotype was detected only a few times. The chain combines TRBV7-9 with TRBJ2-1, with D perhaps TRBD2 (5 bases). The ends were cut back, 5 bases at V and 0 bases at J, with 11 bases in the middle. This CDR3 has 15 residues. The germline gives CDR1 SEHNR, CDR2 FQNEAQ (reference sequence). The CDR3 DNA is TGTGCCAGCAGCGCCCAGACTATCTCCTACAATGAGCAGTTCTTC. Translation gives CASSAQTISYNEQFF.

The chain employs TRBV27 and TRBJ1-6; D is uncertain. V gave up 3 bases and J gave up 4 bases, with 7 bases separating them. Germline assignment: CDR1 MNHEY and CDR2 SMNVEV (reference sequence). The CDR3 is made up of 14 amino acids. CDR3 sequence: CASSFSAYNSPLHF. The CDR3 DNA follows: TGTGCCAGCAGTTTCTCTGCGTATAATTCACCCCTCCACTTT.